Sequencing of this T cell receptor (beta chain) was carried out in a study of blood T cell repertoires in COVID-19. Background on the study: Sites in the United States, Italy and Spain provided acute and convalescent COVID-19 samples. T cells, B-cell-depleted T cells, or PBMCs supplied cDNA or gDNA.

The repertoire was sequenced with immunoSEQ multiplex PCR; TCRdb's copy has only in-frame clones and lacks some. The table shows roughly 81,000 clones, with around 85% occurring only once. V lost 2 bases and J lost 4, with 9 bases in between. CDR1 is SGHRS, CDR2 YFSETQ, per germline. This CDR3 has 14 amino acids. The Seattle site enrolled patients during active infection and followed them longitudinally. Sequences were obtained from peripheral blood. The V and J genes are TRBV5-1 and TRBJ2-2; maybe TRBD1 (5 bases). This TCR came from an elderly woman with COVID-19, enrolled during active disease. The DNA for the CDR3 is TGCGCCAGCAGCTTTGACAGTCTCACCGGGGAGCTGTTTTTT. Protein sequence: CASSFDSLTGELFF.